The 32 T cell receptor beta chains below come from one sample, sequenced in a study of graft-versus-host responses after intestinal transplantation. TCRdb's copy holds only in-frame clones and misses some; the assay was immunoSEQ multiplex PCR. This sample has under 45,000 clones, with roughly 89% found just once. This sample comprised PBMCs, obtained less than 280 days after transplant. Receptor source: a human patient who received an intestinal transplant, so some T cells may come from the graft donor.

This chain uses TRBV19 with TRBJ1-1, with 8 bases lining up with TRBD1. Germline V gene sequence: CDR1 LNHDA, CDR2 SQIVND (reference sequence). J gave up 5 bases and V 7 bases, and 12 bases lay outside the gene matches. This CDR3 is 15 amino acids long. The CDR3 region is CASTGTGLVWTEAFF. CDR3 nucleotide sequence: TGTGCCAGTACCGGGACAGGACTTGTATGGACTGAAGCTTTCTTT.

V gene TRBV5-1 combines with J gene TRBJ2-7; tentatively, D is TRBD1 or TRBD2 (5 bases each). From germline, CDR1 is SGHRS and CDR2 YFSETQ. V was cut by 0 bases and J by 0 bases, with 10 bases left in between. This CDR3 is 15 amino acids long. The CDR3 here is CASSLGDQASYEQYF. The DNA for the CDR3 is TGCGCCAGCAGCTTGGGGGACCAAGCCTCCTACGAGCAGTACTTC.

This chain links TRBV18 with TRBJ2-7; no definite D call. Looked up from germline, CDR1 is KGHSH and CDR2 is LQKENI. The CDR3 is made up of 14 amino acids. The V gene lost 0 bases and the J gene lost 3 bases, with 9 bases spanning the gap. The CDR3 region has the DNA TGTGCCAGCTCACCACCCCGGGCGTTCTACGAGCAGTACTTC. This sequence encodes CASSPPRAFYEQYF.

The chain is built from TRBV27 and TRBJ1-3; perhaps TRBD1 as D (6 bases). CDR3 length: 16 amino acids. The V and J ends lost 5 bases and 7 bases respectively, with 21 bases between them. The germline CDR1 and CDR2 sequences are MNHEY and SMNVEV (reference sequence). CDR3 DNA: TGTGCCAGCAGTCCCACCCCCGACGGGGGGCGGAACACCATATATTTT. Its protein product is CASSPTPDGGRNTIYF.

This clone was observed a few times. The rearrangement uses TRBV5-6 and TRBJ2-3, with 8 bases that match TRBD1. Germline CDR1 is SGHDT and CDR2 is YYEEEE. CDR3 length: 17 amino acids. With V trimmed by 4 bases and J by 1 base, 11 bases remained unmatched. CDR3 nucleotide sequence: TGTGCCAGCAGCAAAGGGACAGGTCCTCTACGCACAGATACGCAGTATTTT. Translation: CASSKGTGPLRTDTQYF. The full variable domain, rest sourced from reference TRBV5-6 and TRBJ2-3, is DAGVTQSPTHLIKTRGQQVTLRCSPKSGHDTVSWYQQALGQGPQFIFQYYEEEERQRGNFPDRFSGHQFPNYSSELNVNALLLGDSALYLCASSKGTGPLRTDTQYFGPGTRLTVL.

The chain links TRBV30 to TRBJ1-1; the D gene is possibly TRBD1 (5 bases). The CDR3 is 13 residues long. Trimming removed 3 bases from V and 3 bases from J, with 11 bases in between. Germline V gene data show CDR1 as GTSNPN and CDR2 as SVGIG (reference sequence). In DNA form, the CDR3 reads TGTGCCTGGAGAGTCGGGGCTCACACTGAAGCTTTCTTT. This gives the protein CAWRVGAHTEAFF.

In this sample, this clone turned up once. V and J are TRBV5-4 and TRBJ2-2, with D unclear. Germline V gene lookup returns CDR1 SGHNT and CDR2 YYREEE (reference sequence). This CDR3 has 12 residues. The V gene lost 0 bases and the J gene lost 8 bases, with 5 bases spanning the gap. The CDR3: CASSLDSGELFF. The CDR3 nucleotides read TGTGCCAGCAGCTTGGATTCTGGGGAGCTGTTTTTT.

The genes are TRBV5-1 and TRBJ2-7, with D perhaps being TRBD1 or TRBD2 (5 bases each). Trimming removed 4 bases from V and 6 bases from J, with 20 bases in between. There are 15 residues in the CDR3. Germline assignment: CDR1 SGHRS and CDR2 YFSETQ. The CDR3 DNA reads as TGCGCCAGCAGCGGCCGGGACCCCCAGAAGGGCGAGCAGTACTTC. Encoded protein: CASSGRDPQKGEQYF.

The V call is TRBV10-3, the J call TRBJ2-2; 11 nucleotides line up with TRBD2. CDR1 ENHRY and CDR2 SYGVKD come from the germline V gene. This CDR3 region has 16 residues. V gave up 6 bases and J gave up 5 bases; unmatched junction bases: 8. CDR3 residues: CAIRDTSGGGTGELFF. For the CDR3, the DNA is TGTGCCATCAGGGATACTAGCGGGGGAGGAACCGGGGAGCTGTTTTTT.

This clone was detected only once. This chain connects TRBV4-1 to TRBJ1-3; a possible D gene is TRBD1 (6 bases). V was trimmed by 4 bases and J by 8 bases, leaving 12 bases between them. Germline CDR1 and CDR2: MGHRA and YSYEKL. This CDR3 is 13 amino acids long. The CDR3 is CASSRGAGDTIYF. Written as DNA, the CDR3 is TGCGCCAGCAGCCGGGGGGCCGGGGACACCATATATTTT.

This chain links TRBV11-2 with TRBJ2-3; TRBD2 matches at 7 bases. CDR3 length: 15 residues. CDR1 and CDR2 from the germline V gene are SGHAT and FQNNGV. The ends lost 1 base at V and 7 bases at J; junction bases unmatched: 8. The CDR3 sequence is CASSLVQGGLYTQYF. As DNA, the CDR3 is TGTGCCAGCAGCTTAGTGCAGGGAGGGTTGTATACGCAGTATTTT.

This CDR3 reads CASSIDSYEQYF. In DNA, the CDR3 is TGTGCCAGCAGTATCGACAGCTACGAGCAGTACTTC. This chain connects TRBV6-5 to TRBJ2-7; tentative D call: TRBD1 (5 bases). The CDR3 length is 12 residues. Trimming removed 5 bases from V and 3 bases from J, with 8 bases in between. Germline V gene lookup returns CDR1 MNHEY and CDR2 SVGAGI.

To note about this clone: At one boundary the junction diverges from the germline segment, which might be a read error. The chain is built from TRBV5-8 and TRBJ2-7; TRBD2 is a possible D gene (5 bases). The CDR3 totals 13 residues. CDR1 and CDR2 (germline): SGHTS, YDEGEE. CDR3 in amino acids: CANSLVEAYEQYF. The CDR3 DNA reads TGTGCCAACAGCTTGGTGGAGGCGTACGAGCAGTACTTC.

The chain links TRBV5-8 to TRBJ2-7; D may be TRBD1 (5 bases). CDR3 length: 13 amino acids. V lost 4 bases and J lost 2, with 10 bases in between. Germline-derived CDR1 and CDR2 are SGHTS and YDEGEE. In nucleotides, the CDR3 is TGTGCCAGCAGCATTGGACACACCTACGAGCAGTACTTC. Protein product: CASSIGHTYEQYF.

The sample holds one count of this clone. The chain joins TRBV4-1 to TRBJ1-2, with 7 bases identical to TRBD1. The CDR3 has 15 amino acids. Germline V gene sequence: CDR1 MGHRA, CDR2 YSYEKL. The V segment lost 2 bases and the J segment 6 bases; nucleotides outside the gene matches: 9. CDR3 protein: CASSQSSQGGDGYTF. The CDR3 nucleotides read TGCGCCAGCAGCCAATCCTCTCAGGGGGGGGATGGCTACACCTTC.

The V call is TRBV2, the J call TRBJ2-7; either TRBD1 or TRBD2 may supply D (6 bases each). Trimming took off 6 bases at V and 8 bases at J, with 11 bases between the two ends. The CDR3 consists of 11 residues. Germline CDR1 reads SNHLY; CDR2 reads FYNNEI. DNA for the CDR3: TGTGCCAGCAGAGGCGGGACACAGCAGTACTTC. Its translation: CASRGGTQQYF.

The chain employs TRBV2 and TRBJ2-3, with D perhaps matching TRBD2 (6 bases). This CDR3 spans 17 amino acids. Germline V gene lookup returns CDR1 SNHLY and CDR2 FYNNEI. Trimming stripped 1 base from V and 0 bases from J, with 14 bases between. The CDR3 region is CASSEGGRYTSTDTQYF. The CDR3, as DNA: TGTGCCAGCAGTGAAGGTGGGAGGTACACTAGCACAGATACGCAGTATTTT. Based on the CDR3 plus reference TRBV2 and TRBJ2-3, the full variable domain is EPEVTQTPSHQVTQMGQEVILRCVPISNHLYFYWYRQILGQKVEFLVSFYNNEISEKSEIFDDQFSVERPDGSNFTLKIRSTKLEDSAMYFCASSEGGRYTSTDTQYFGPGTRLTVL.

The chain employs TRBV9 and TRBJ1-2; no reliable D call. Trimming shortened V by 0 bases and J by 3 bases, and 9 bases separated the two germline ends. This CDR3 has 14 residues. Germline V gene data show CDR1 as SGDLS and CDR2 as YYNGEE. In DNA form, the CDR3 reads TGTGCCAGCAGCGTAGACCCAGCGGACTATGGCTACACCTTC. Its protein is CASSVDPADYGYTF.

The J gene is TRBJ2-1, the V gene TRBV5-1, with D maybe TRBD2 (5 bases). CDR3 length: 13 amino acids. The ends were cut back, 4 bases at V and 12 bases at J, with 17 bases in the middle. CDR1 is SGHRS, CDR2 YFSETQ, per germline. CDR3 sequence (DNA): TGCGCCAGCAGCCCCGACCGGACTCAGAGGCAGTTCTTC. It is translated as CASSPDRTQRQFF.

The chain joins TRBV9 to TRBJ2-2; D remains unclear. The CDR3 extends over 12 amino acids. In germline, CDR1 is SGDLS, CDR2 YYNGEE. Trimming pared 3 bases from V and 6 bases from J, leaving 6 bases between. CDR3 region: CASSAGPGELFF. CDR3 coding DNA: TGTGCCAGCAGCGCCGGGCCCGGGGAGCTGTTTTTT.

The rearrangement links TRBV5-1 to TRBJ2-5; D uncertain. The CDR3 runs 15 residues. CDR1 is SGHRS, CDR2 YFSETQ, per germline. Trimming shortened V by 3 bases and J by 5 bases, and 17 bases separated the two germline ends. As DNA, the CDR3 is TGCGCCAGCAGCTCTCCGGCCAGAAGTAGCGAGACCCAGTACTTC. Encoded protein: CASSSPARSSETQYF.

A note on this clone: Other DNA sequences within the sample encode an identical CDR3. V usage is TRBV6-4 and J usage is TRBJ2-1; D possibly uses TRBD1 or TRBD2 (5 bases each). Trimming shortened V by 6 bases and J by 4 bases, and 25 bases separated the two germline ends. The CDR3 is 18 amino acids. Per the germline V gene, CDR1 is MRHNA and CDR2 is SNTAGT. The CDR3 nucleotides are TGTGCCAGCAGCCCCACCGAGGAGGACACTAGTAGGTACAATGAGCAGTTCTTC. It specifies CASSPTEEDTSRYNEQFF.

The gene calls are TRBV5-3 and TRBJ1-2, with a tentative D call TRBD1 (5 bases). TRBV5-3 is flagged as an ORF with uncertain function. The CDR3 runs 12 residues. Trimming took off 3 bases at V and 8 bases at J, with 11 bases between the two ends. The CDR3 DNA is TGTGCCAGAAGCTCACCGGGACGCGGCTACACCTTC. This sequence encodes CARSSPGRGYTF.

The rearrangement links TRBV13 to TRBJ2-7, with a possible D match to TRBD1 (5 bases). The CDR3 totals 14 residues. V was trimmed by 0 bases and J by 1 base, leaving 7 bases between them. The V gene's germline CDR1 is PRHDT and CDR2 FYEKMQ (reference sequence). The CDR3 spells CASSLGDSSYEQYF. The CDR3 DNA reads TGTGCCAGCAGCTTAGGAGACAGTTCCTACGAGCAGTACTTC.

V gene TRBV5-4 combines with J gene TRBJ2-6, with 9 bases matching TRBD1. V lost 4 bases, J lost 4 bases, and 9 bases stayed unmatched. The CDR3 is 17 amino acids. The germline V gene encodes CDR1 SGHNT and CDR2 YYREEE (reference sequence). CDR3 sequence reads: CASSPTGTGTGANVLTF. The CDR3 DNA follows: TGTGCCAGCAGCCCCACCGGGACAGGGACCGGGGCCAACGTCCTGACTTTC.

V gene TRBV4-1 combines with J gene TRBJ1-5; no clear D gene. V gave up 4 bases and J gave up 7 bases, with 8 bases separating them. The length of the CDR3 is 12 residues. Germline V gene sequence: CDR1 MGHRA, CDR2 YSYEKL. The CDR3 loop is CASSPLRQPQHF. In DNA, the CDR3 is TGCGCCAGCAGCCCACTGAGGCAGCCCCAGCATTTT.

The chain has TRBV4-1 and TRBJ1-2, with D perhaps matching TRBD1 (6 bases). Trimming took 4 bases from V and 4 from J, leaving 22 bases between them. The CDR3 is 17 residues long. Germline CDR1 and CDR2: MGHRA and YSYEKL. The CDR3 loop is CASSPRASGEAIYGYTF. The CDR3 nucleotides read TGCGCCAGCAGCCCGAGAGCTTCAGGGGAAGCCATCTATGGCTACACCTTC.

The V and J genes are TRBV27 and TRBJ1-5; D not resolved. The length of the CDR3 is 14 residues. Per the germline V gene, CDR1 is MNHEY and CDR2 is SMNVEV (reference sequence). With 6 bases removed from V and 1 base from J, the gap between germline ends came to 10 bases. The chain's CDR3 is CASRRGDSNQPQHF. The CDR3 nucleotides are TGTGCCAGCAGGCGGGGTGACAGCAATCAGCCCCAGCATTTT.

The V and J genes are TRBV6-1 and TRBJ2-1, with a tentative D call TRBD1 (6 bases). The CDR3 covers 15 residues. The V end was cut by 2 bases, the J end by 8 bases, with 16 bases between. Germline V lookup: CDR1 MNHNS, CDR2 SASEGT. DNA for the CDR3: TGTGCCAGCAGTGAATGGGTCGGTGGGGGCGATGAGCAGTTCTTC. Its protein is CASSEWVGGGDEQFF.

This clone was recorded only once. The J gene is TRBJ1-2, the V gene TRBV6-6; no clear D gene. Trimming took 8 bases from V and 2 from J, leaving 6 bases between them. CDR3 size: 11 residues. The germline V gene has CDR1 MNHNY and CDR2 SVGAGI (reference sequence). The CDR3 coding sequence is TGTGCCAGCTCGACCAACTATGGCTACACCTTC. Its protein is CASSTNYGYTF.

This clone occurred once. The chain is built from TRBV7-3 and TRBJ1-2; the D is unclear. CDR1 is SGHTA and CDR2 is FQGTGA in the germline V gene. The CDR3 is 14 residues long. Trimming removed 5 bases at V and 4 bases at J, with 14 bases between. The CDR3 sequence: CASSPRNGFYGYTF. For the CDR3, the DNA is TGTGCCAGCAGCCCTCGCAACGGTTTCTATGGCTACACCTTC.

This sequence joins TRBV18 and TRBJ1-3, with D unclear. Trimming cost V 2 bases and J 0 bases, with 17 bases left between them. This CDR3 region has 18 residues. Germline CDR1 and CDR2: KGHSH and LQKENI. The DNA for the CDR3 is TGTGCCAGCTCACCATCTTTACCTTCGACGGACTCTGGAAACACCATATATTTT. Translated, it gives CASSPSLPSTDSGNTIYF.